This T cell receptor (beta chain) was captured by sequencing in a study of shared T cell receptors in the human thymus. Germline lookup yields CDR1 LNHNV and CDR2 YYDKDF (reference sequence). The V end was cut by 1 base, the J end by 1 base, with 7 bases between. There are 14 residues in the CDR3. This clone was recorded only once. The data were produced by immunoSEQ multiplex PCR, yet TCRdb's version contains in-frame clones alone and is incomplete. Of 630,000 or so clones listed, approximately 87% were seen once; the top ten hold roughly 0.0086%. These same data were also listed under a study on human thymus T cells. This second report adds: Among the donors, all were healthy Finnish infants having corrective surgery for congenital heart defects. The source of the thymus tissue was resections taken during corrective heart surgery. Among thymic and blood repertoires, usage of V and J genes appeared biased. Reports from related research described highly overlapping thymic repertoires among unrelated individuals.

The chain combines TRBV15 with TRBJ1-1; D unclear. Input material: thymocytes. This clonotype originated in a boy in the first two years of life with a congenital heart defect. The CDR3 DNA reads as TGTGCCACCAGCAGAGGAGGGAAGAACACTGAAGCTTTCTTT. Its protein product is CATSRGGKNTEAFF.